Listed below are T cell receptor beta chains from one sample, sequenced in a study of blood T cells in healthy people across ages. Each CDR3 protein gets one entry after TCRdb re-called the 5' RACE reads with MiXCR. The sample holds around 750,000 distinct CDR3 sequences, 53% seen once. What was sequenced was blood. All receptors derive from a man aged 80 or over in good health. Each CDR3 is given with its conserved first and last residue. The order of the fields is V gene, J gene, clone size, D gene, CDR3 DNA, CDR3 protein. The D gene is left open where the match is weak. Not all rows give a size; the values are once, few, many and, for expanded clones, a class.

TRBV18	TRBJ2-7	-	TRBD2	TGTGCCAGCTCACCACCGGTGTCTAGCGGGACCTACGAGCAGTACTTC	CASSPPVSSGTYEQYF
TRBV28	TRBJ2-3	-	TRBD2	TGTGCCAGCAGTTTAACTGGGCTAGCGGGAGGCAGGACAGATACGCAGTATTTT	CASSLTGLAGGRTDTQYF
TRBV7-2	TRBJ2-3	-	TRBD2	TGTGCCAGCACCCTATTCGGGCTAGCGGGAGCATCAGATACGCAGTATTTT	CASTLFGLAGASDTQYF
TRBV4-2	TRBJ2-7	few	-	TGTGCCAGCAGCCAAGAAATAGAAGTTGGTCCCCGTTCCTACGAGCAGTACTTC	CASSQEIEVGPRSYEQYF
TRBV27	TRBJ2-1	few	-	TGTGCCAGCAGTTACAGCGTTGGATGGCTTATAGATGAGCAGTTCTTC	CASSYSVGWLIDEQFF
TRBV7-8	TRBJ1-6	-	-	TGTGCCAGCAGGCCTTGGGAGCAGGGGAACTCACCCCTCCACTTT	CASRPWEQGNSPLHF
TRBV6-1	TRBJ2-7	-	TRBD2	TGTGCCAGCAGTGAAGCGGTTGTAGCGGGAGGCGAGCAGTACTTC	CASSEAVVAGGEQYF
TRBV6-6	TRBJ2-4	-	-	TGTGCCAGCAGCCGATCAAACTCAGGGGTAGCCAAAAACATTCAGTACTTC	CASSRSNSGVAKNIQYF
TRBV28	TRBJ2-4	-	TRBD2	TGTGCCAGCAGCATCATAAGGACTAGCGGGAGGGTTACATTAGCCAAAAACATTCAGTACTTC	CASSIIRTSGRVTLAKNIQYF
TRBV13	TRBJ2-7	few	-	TGTGCCAGCAGCTCCCGGACAGAAAACTACGAGCAGTACTTC	CASSSRTENYEQYF
TRBV10-3	TRBJ2-5	-	-	TGTGCCATCAGTGACGGCCTTGGCGTGGAGACCCAGTACTTC	CAISDGLGVETQYF
TRBV27	TRBJ2-7	-	-	TGTGCCAGCACACCGGCCAGGGGTTACAATGAGCAGTACTTC	CASTPARGYNEQYF
TRBV5-1	TRBJ1-4	-	-	TGCGCCAGCAGCTTTGCGGGTACAAGTGGAAAACTGTTTTTT	CASSFAGTSGKLFF
TRBV14	TRBJ2-5	-	-	TGTGCCAGCAGCCAAGAGACGGGCCAACTTCAGACCCAGTACTTC	CASSQETGQLQTQYF
TRBV21-1	TRBJ2-7	-	-	TGTGCCAGCAGCACCCCGGGACCCTACTCCTACAATGAGCAGTACTTC	CASSTPGPYSYNEQYF
TRBV2	TRBJ1-4	-	TRBD1	TGTGCCAGCAGACGGACAGGGGGCAGTGAAAAACTGTTTTTT	CASRRTGGSEKLFF
TRBV3-1	TRBJ2-7	-	TRBD2	TGTGCCAGCAGCGGACGGACTAGCGGGCTCGAGCAGTACTTC	CASSGRTSGLEQYF
TRBV9	TRBJ2-3	-	TRBD2	TGTGCCAGCAGCGTAGCGGGAGGCACCCAGGGAGATACGCAGTATTTT	CASSVAGGTQGDTQYF
TRBV29-1	TRBJ2-3	-	TRBD1	TGCAGCACCACGCAGACAGGGGCTGGGACAGATACGCAGTATTTT	CSTTQTGAGTDTQYF
TRBV4-1	TRBJ2-1	few	TRBD1	TGCGCCAGCAGCCAAGTGGGCAGGGGGCCGTACAATGAGCAGTTCTTC	CASSQVGRGPYNEQFF
TRBV20-1	TRBJ2-7	-	-	TGCAGTGCTTACAAAATCCAAAACGAGCAGTACTTC	CSAYKIQNEQYF
TRBV7-2	TRBJ2-7	-	-	TGTGCCAGCAGCCCTTCGACTAGTTCCGAGCAGTACTTC	CASSPSTSSEQYF
TRBV10-1	TRBJ2-3	-	TRBD2	TGCGCCAGCAGTGAGAACGCTAGCGGGAGAAAAGAATACGCGTATTTT	CASSENASGRKEYAYF
TRBV12-3/TRBV12-4	TRBJ1-2	-	-	TGTGCCAGCAGTCTCCTACAGTATGGCTACACCTTC	CASSLLQYGYTF
TRBV4-1	TRBJ2-3	few	TRBD1	TGCGCCAGCAGCGACCCGGGACAGGGGGCCCACAGATACGCGTATTTT	CASSDPGQGAHRYAYF
TRBV27	TRBJ2-3	few	TRBD2	TGTGCCAGCAGCGGACTAGCGGGAGCGGGCGATACGCAGTATTTT	CASSGLAGAGDTQYF
TRBV5-1	TRBJ1-2	-	-	TGCGCCAGCAGCTTTGCTCCGGTCGCGAACTATGGCTACACCTTC	CASSFAPVANYGYTF
TRBV20-1	TRBJ1-2	-	-	TGCAGTGCTAGATACGGGACCCTACTAGGTGGCTGCACCTTC	CSARYGTLLGGCTF
TRBV9	TRBJ2-7	few	-	TGTGCCAGCAGCACAGGCAGCGGGCTGAGCTCCTACGAGCAGTACTTC	CASSTGSGLSSYEQYF
TRBV20-1	TRBJ2-3	-	TRBD2	TGCAGTGTTAGTTTGTCTAGCGGAGGCACAGATACGCGGTATTTT	CSVSLSSGGTDTRYF
TRBV10-3	TRBJ2-3	-	-	TGTGCCATCAGTGGGGCGGGGCACAGATACGCGTATTTT	CAISGAGHRYAYF
TRBV3-1	TRBJ2-5	-	-	TGTGCCAGCAGCCAAGTCGGAGGGAGGCTGGGGGAGACCCAGTACTTC	CASSQVGGRLGETQYF
TRBV5-1	TRBJ2-7	few	TRBD1	TGCGCCAGCAGCAAGGAAGGACAGGGTCTCGACGAGCAGTACTTC	CASSKEGQGLDEQYF
TRBV12-3/TRBV12-4	TRBJ1-5	few	-	TGTGCCAGCTCCTCATTCGGACGGTCTAGCAATCAGCCCCAGCATTTT	CASSSFGRSSNQPQHF
TRBV10-2	TRBJ2-3	few	-	TGCGCCAGCAGTGATGGGACCGACGCGTATTTT	CASSDGTDAYF
TRBV5-1	TRBJ2-7	-	-	TGCGCCAGCAGCTTGGAACCAGGGGCACGCTCCTACGAGCAGTACTTC	CASSLEPGARSYEQYF
TRBV29-1	TRBJ2-5	-	TRBD1	TGCAGCGGAGACAGGGGTAATGAGCAGTACTTC	CSGDRGNEQYF
TRBV6-1	TRBJ2-7	-	TRBD1	TGTGCCAGCGGGGGACAGGGGCGCTACGAGCAGTACTTC	CASGGQGRYEQYF
TRBV20-1	TRBJ2-5	-	TRBD1	TGCAGTGCTAGGGGGACAGGGGGAGGTTCGGAGGCCCAGTACTTC	CSARGTGGGSEAQYF
TRBV20-1	TRBJ2-7	-	-	TGCAGTGCTAGAGATCTTGAGCGGGCGTCCTACGAGCAGTACTTC	CSARDLERASYEQYF
TRBV6-5	TRBJ1-6	-	-	TGTGCCAGCAGTTACAGCGAGATCTCCTATAATTCACCCCTCCACTTT	CASSYSEISYNSPLHF
TRBV7-2	TRBJ2-3	few	TRBD2	TGTGCCAGCAGCTTATGGGCGGGAGCTGATACGCAGTATTTT	CASSLWAGADTQYF
TRBV7-9	TRBJ2-3	many	TRBD2	TGTGCCAGCAGCGCCAGCGGGGCAGATACGCAGTATTTT	CASSASGADTQYF
TRBV4-1	TRBJ2-7	-	TRBD2	TGCGCCAGCAGCCAAATGGGAGGGGTAGGCTACGAGCAGTACTTC	CASSQMGGVGYEQYF
TRBV7-2	TRBJ2-7	-	TRBD1	TGTGCCAGCAGCTTCACCGGGACAGGCTCCTACGAGCAGTACTTC	CASSFTGTGSYEQYF
TRBV28	TRBJ1-1	-	-	TGTGCCAGCAGTTTAGGGTCACCCGTTGGTGAAGCTTTCTTT	CASSLGSPVGEAFF
TRBV12-3/TRBV12-4	TRBJ1-5	-	TRBD1	TGTGCCAGCAGTTTCACAGGGGGCGGTAGCAATCAGCCCCAGCATTTT	CASSFTGGGSNQPQHF
TRBV15	TRBJ2-3	-	TRBD2	TGTGCCACCAGCAGACAACTAGCGGGGGGTACGCAGTATTTT	CATSRQLAGGTQYF
TRBV10-3	TRBJ2-5	few	TRBD2	TGTGCCATCAGTGAGAGTGTAGCGGGCAGATTACAAGAGACCCAGTACTTC	CAISESVAGRLQETQYF
TRBV12-3/TRBV12-4	TRBJ2-3	-	-	TGTGCCAGCATCCAGGATCGCAGGGGTCGCGATACGCAGTATTTT	CASIQDRRGRDTQYF
TRBV3-1	TRBJ2-7	few	TRBD1	TGTGCCAGCAAGTGGACAGGGAACGACGAGCAGTACTTC	CASKWTGNDEQYF
TRBV4-1	TRBJ2-5	-	-	TGCGCCAGCAGCCAAGTAATCCAAGAGACCCAGTACTTC	CASSQVIQETQYF